This entry is about one T cell receptor (beta chain). The entry originates in a study of blood T cell repertoires in COVID-19. Across the whole study: Researchers got acute and convalescent COVID-19 samples from the United States, Italy and Spain. The cDNA or gDNA used as material had been derived from T cells, B-cell-depleted T cells, or PBMCs.

The CDR3 runs to 15 residues. V lost 5 bases to trimming and J lost 2 bases; unmatched junction nucleotides: 5. Germline V gene data show CDR1 as MDHEN and CDR2 as SYDVKM. Under the authors' procedure: Amplification from reference gene primers served as the basis for estimated nucleated cell counts. Repertoires were generated with immunoSEQ multiplex PCR, while TCRdb's copy carries only in-frame clones and drops some. The V and J calls and clone size were taken over from that table, and D and trimming were inferred from the DNA. The sample holds 100,000 to 120,000 clones, 81% seen once. This chain links TRBV28 with TRBJ1-2; TRBD1 aligns across 10 bases. The receptor was derived from a man older than 75 with acute or convalescent COVID-19. The specimen was peripheral blood. The CDR3 here is CASSKAGQGNYGYTF. In nucleotides, the CDR3 is TGTGCCAGCAGTAAAGCGGGACAGGGGAACTATGGCTACACCTTC.